What follows are 21 T cell receptor beta chains derived from one specimen sequenced in a study of blood T cells in healthy people across ages. Next came a second PCR, run for about 7 to 12 cycles, which used a sample-barcoded 5' primer along with a J-beta primer mix. From the 5' RACE reads, TCRdb called clonotypes with MiXCR, one entry per CDR3 protein. Among about 720,000 distinct CDR3 sequences listed, 25% were seen once. The sample was also linked to a second study, of T cells of mothers and their children.

The sample consisted of blood. These TCRs come from a boy aged 5-17 years in good health.

This chain connects TRBV7-9 to TRBJ2-5; D could derive from TRBD1 or TRBD2 (6 bases each). The DNA end favors TRBJ2-7, so the J call may be wrong. CDR3 length: 15 residues. CDR1 SEHNR and CDR2 FQNEAQ come from the germline V gene (reference sequence). CDR3 DNA sequence: TGTGCCAGCAGCCCAAAGGGGGGCACTGCCTACGAGCAGTACTTC. It encodes CASSPKGGTAYEQYF.

This clonotype was counted between two and nine times. The chain uses TRBV7-9 and TRBJ1-1; TRBD1 is a possible D gene (6 bases). Germline CDR1 reads SEHNR; CDR2 reads FQNEAQ (reference sequence). Trimming shortened V by 3 bases and J by 0 bases, and 11 bases separated the two germline ends. There are 15 residues in the CDR3. Here the CDR3 DNA reads TGTGCCAGCAGCTTTCGACAGGACATGAACACTGAAGCTTTCTTT. Protein sequence: CASSFRQDMNTEAFF.

The chain is built from TRBV20-1 and TRBJ2-4; TRBD2 might be the D (6 bases). This CDR3 spans 14 amino acids. V lost 5 bases to trimming and J lost 1 base, with 12 bases between them. Looked up from germline, CDR1 is DFQATT and CDR2 is SNEGSKA (reference sequence). The CDR3 sequence: CSAAGLLAKNIQYF. The CDR3 nucleotides are TGCAGTGCTGCTGGACTATTGGCCAAAAACATTCAGTACTTC.

This clonotype was detected many times. The rearrangement uses TRBV25-1 and TRBJ2-5, with TRBD1 identical over 9 bases. Unmatched junction bases numbered 4, after V lost 3 bases and J lost 5 bases. Germline-derived CDR1 and CDR2 are MGHDK and SYGVNS. CDR3 size: 14 residues. CDR3 in DNA: TGTGCCAGCAGTGATATAGGACAGGGGGAGACCCAGTACTTC. Protein: CASSDIGQGETQYF.

The chain couples TRBV2 to TRBJ1-2; 8 bases are shared with TRBD1. Germline V gene data show CDR1 as SNHLY and CDR2 as FYNNEI. V lost 5 bases to trimming and J lost 8 bases; unmatched junction nucleotides: 10. The CDR3 totals 14 residues. CDR3 sequence (DNA): TGTGCCAGCAGTCTTGACAGGGGTTTCGGAGGCTACACCTTC. Encoded protein: CASSLDRGFGGYTF.

This clonotype showed up just a few times. V and J are TRBV7-9 and TRBJ2-1; 13 bases fit TRBD2. The ends lost 6 bases at V and 8 bases at J; junction bases unmatched: 10. The CDR3 extends over 16 amino acids. From germline, CDR1 is SEHNR and CDR2 FQNEAQ (reference sequence). The CDR3 nucleotides read TGTGCCAGCAGTCCATCCGGGACTAGCGGGATAGATGAGCAGTTCTTC. Amino acid sequence: CASSPSGTSGIDEQFF. The whole variable domain, filled in from reference TRBV7-9 and TRBJ2-1, reads DTGVSQNPRHKITKRGQNVTFRCDPISEHNRLYWYRQTLGQGPEFLTYFQNEAQLEKSRLLSDRFSAERPKGSFSTLEIQRTEQGDSAMYLCASSPSGTSGIDEQFFGPGTRLTVL.

In this sample, this clonotype turned up a few times. The chain joins TRBV4-3 to TRBJ2-3; a weak D match, TRBD2 (6 bases). This CDR3 region has 16 residues. The germline V gene encodes CDR1 LGHNA and CDR2 YSLEER. Trimming took 0 bases from V and 4 from J, leaving 14 bases between them. The CDR3 spells CASSQETSSIPDTQYF. The DNA for the CDR3 is TGCGCCAGCAGCCAAGAGACTAGTTCGATCCCAGATACGCAGTATTTT.

The chain links TRBV20-1 to TRBJ2-5, with TRBD2 identical over 7 bases. The germline gives CDR1 DFQATT, CDR2 SNEGSKA (reference sequence). The CDR3 loop spans 15 amino acids. V lost 0 bases and J lost 3; bases outside the gene matches: 7. The CDR3 DNA reads TGCAGTGCTAGAGATTTTGGGGCGGGGGAAGAGACCCAGTACTTC. As protein: CSARDFGAGEETQYF.

This clonotype has more than one count but fewer than ten. The chain couples TRBV6-6 to TRBJ1-4, with D uncertain. From germline, CDR1 is MNHNY and CDR2 SVGAGI (reference sequence). V lost 8 bases, J lost 7 bases, and 5 bases lay in between. The length of the CDR3 is 10 residues. The CDR3 DNA sequence: TGTGCCAGCGAGGGTGAAAAACTGTTTTTT. As protein: CASEGEKLFF.

A note on this clonotype: Relative to the germline gene, one junction end is altered; a read error may explain this. The gene calls are TRBV3-1 and TRBJ2-5, with no clear D. The tail of the sequence fits TRBJ2-1 better, so the J call may be wrong. This CDR3 has 16 residues. CDR1 is LGHDT and CDR2 is YNNKEL in the germline V gene (reference sequence). Here the CDR3 reads CAGSPRQRKTYNEQFF. CDR3 bases: TGTGCCGGCAGCCCCCGCCAGCGCAAGACCTACAATGAGCAGTTCTTC.

This chain connects TRBV7-3 to TRBJ2-3; 7 bases line up with TRBD1. J was trimmed by 2 bases and V by 1 base; bases with no gene match: 6. This CDR3 region has 16 residues. Germline values: CDR1 SGHTA, CDR2 FQGTGA. The DNA for the CDR3 is TGTGCCAGCAGCTTAAGACCGGGACAGACCACAGATACGCAGTATTTT. It translates to CASSLRPGQTTDTQYF.

This clonotype was observed a handful of times. The rearrangement links TRBV7-2 to TRBJ1-3; D might be TRBD1 (5 bases). This CDR3 has 15 amino acids. Germline CDR1 is SGHTA and CDR2 is FQGNSA. Trimming stripped 4 bases from V and 0 bases from J, with 10 bases between. The CDR3 DNA reads TGTGCCAGCAGCTCGGACACTTCCTCTGGAAACACCATATATTTT. Translated, it gives CASSSDTSSGNTIYF.

This clonotype was seen a handful of times. The genes are TRBV5-1 and TRBJ2-5; unclear D gene. V lost 5 bases and J lost 5, with 10 bases in between. Germline CDR1 reads SGHRS; CDR2 reads YFSETQ. The length of the CDR3 is 12 residues. The DNA of the CDR3 is TGCGCCAGCAGAAGCCGGGCGGAGACCCAGTACTTC. Translating it yields CASRSRAETQYF.

The table lists this clonotype with a few counts. The rearrangement uses TRBV4-3 and TRBJ2-7, with 7 positions matching TRBD1. The V gene end was trimmed by 4 bases and the J gene end by 0 bases; junction bases not matched to a gene: 6. Germline V gene data show CDR1 as LGHNA and CDR2 as YSLEER. The CDR3 loop spans 15 amino acids. The CDR3 coding sequence is TGCGCCAGCAGCCGAGAGACAGGGAGCTCCTACGAGCAGTACTTC. This gives the protein CASSRETGSSYEQYF.

V is TRBV20-1 and J is TRBJ1-2; D is undetermined. From germline, CDR1 is DFQATT and CDR2 SNEGSKA (reference sequence). Trimming left V 4 bases short and J 8 bases short, with 20 bases between. The CDR3 is made up of 14 amino acids. CDR3 amino acids: CSATPYPGCCGYTF. CDR3 nucleotides: TGCAGTGCTACTCCATACCCGGGTTGTTGCGGCTACACCTTC.

The chain joins TRBV6-4 to TRBJ2-3; D ambiguous. The CDR3 covers 13 residues. Germline CDR1 is MRHNA and CDR2 is SNTAGT. Trimming took off 0 bases at V and 6 bases at J, with 7 bases between the two ends. This CDR3 reads CASSDSARDTQYF. The CDR3 DNA sequence: TGTGCCAGCAGTGACTCGGCAAGGGATACGCAGTATTTT.

This clonotype appeared a few times. At one end the junction does not follow the germline gene, possibly because of a read error. The chain combines TRBV7-9 with TRBJ2-5, with TRBD2 matching 7 bases. This CDR3 region has 13 residues. CDR1 is SEHNR and CDR2 is FQNEAQ in the germline V gene (reference sequence). The CDR3 protein is CASSLSTSGIGFF. The CDR3 nucleotides are TGTGCCAGCAGCTTGTCCACAAGCGGGATAGGGTTCTTC.

V and J are TRBV5-1 and TRBJ2-5, with D perhaps TRBD1 (6 bases). The J call may be wrong; the DNA end is better matched by TRBJ2-7. CDR1 and CDR2 (germline): SGHRS, YFSETQ. The CDR3 runs 14 residues. The CDR3 sequence is CASSFGGGRDEQYF. In nucleotides, the CDR3 is TGCGCCAGCAGCTTTGGGGGCGGACGCGACGAGCAGTACTTC.

The DNA of the CDR3 is TGTGCCAGCTCACGACAGGGGACCGAAACTGAAGCTTTCTTT. Protein: CASSRQGTETEAFF. The V gene is TRBV18, the J gene TRBJ1-1; the match to TRBD1 covers 8 bases. V shed 4 bases and J 5 bases; nucleotides not matched to a gene: 6. Germline CDR1 and CDR2: KGHSH and LQKENI. The CDR3 covers 14 residues.

The table lists this clonotype with a few counts. The chain has TRBV6-2 or TRBV6-3 and TRBJ2-7; 10 nucleotides match TRBD2. The germline V gene has CDR1 MNHEY and CDR2 SVGEGT. This CDR3 contains 15 residues. With 8 bases clipped from V and 5 bases from J, the junction kept 12 bases outside the gene matches. CDR3 residues: CASRRSGRSPHEQYF. CDR3 bases: TGTGCCAGCCGACGTAGCGGGAGGAGCCCCCACGAGCAGTACTTC.

A few counts support this clonotype. The chain has TRBV9 and TRBJ2-1; the match to TRBD2 covers 8 bases. Germline CDR1 and CDR2: SGDLS and YYNGEE. This CDR3 is 15 amino acids long. Trimming removed 5 bases from V and 3 bases from J; junction bases left unmatched: 7. In DNA, the CDR3 is TGTGCCAGCAGTGCCACTAGCGGCAACTACAATGAGCAGTTCTTC. This encodes CASSATSGNYNEQFF.